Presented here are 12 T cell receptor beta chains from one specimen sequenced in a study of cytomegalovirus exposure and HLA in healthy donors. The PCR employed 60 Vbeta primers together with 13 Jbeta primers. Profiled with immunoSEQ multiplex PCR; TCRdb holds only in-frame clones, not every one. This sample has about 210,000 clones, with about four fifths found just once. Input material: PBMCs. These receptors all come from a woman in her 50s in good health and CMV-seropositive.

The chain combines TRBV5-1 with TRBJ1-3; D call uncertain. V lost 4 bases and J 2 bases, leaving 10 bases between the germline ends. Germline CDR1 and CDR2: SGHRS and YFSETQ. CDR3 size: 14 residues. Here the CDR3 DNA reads TGCGCCAGCAGCGTGGCAGGTCCTGGAAACACCATATATTTT. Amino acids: CASSVAGPGNTIYF.

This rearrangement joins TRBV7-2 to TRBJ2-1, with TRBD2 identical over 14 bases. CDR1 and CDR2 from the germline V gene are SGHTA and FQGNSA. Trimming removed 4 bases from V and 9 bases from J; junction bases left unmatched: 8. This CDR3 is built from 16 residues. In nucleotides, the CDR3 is TGTGCCAGCAGCTCCTTGACTAGCGGGGGGGGTAGTGAGCAGTTCTTC. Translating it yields CASSSLTSGGGSEQFF.

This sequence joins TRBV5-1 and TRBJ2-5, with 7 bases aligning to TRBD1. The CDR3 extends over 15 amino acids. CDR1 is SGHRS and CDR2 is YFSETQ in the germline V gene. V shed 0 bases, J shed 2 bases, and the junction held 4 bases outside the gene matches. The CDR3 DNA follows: TGCGCCAGCAGCTTGGTGGGACAGCAACAAGAGACCCAGTACTTC. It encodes CASSLVGQQQETQYF.

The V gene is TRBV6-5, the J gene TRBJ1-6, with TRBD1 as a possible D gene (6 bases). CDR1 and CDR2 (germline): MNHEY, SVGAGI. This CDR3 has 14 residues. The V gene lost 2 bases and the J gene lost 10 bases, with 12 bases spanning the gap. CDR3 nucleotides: TGTGCCAGCAGTTACGAACAGGGATTGTCACCCCTCCACTTT. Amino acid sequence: CASSYEQGLSPLHF.

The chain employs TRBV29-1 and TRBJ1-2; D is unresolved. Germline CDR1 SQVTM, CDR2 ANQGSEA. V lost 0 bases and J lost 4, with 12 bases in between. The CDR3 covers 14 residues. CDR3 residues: CSVEDRENSYGYTF. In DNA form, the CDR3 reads TGCAGCGTTGAAGATCGGGAGAATAGCTATGGCTACACCTTC.

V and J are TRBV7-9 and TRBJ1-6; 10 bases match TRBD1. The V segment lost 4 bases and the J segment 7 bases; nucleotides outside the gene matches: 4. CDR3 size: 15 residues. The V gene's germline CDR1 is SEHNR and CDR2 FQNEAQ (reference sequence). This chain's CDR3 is CASSSGQGENSPLHF. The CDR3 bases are TGTGCCAGCAGCTCCGGACAGGGGGAGAATTCACCCCTCCACTTT.

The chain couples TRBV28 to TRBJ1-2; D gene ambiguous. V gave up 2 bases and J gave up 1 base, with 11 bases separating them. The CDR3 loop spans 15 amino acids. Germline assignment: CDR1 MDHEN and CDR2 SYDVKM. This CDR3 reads CASSLGGSNNYGYTF. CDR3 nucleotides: TGTGCCAGCAGTTTAGGTGGCAGTAATAACTATGGCTACACCTTC.

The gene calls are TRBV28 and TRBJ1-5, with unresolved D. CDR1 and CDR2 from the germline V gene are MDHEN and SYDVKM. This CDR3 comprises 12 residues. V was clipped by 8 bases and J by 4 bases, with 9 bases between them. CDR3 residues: CASWSGNQPQHF. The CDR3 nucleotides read TGTGCCAGCTGGAGCGGAAATCAGCCCCAGCATTTT.

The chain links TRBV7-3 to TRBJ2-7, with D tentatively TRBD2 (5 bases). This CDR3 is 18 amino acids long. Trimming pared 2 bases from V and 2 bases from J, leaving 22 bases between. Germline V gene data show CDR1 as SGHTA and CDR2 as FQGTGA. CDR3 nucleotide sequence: TGTGCCAGCAGCTTAGACCATGGACTGCCCCCATGGACCTACGAGCAGTACTTC. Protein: CASSLDHGLPPWTYEQYF.

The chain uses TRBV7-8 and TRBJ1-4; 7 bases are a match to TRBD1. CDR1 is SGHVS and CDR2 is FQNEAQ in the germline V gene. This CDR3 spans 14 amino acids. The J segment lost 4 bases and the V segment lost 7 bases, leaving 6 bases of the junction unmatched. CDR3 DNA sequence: TGTGCCAGCAACCGACAGGGTATTAATGAAAAACTGTTTTTT. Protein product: CASNRQGINEKLFF.

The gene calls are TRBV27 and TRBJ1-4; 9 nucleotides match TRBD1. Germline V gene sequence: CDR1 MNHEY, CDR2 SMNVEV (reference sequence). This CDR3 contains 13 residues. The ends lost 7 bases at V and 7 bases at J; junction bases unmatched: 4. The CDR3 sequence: CASTTGGFEKLFF. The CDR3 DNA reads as TGTGCCAGCACCACAGGGGGCTTTGAAAAACTGTTTTTT.

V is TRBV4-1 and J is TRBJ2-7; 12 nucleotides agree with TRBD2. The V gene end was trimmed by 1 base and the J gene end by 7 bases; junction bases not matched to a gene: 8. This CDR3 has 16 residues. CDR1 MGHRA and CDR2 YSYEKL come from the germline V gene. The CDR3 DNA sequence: TGCGCCAGCAGCCAAGGCCGTCGGCTAGCGGGGGGGGAGCAGTACTTC. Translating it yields CASSQGRRLAGGEQYF.